This T cell receptor (beta chain) was recorded in a study of cytomegalovirus exposure and HLA in healthy donors. It was with 60 Vbeta and 13 Jbeta primers that the PCR ran. The method was immunoSEQ multiplex PCR; TCRdb's version includes in-frame clones alone and lacks a portion of them. The sample contains about 200,000 clones, around 77% of which appear only once. General study findings and limits: Most of the TCR beta V segments (in an earlier analysis) were productive either about 87% or about 30% of the time.

This clone was recorded once. Antigen specificity is unknown. Trimming removed 3 bases at V and 7 bases at J, with 12 bases between. The V gene's germline CDR1 is SQVTM and CDR2 ANQGSEA. This CDR3 contains 13 residues. This chain uses TRBV29-1 with TRBJ1-4, with D perhaps TRBD1 (5 bases). This clonotype was obtained from a woman aged 25 to 39 in good health and CMV-seronegative. Sequenced: PBMCs. The CDR3 DNA reads TGCAGCGTTGATTCGGGGGATGGTGAAAAACTGTTTTTT. It encodes CSVDSGDGEKLFF.